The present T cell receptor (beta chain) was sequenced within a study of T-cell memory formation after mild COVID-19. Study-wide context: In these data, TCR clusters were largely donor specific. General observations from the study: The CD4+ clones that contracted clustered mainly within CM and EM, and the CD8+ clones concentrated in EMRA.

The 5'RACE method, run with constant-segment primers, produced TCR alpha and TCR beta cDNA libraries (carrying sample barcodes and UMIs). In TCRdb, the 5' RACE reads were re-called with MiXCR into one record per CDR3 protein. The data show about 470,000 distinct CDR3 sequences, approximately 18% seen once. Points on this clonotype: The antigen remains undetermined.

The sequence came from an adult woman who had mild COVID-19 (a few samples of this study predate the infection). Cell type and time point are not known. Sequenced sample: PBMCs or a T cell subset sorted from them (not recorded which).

CDR3 coding DNA: TGTGCCAGCAGCGGAGCACGGGCGAACACCGGGGAGCTGTTTTTT. It translates to CASSGARANTGELFF. This chain uses TRBV14 with TRBJ2-2; D is ambiguous. The germline V gene has CDR1 SGHDN and CDR2 FVKESK. The CDR3 extends over 15 amino acids. Trimming took off 5 bases at V and 0 bases at J, with 10 bases between the two ends.